Shown below are 17 T cell receptor beta chains from a single sample sequenced in a study of tissue T cells after allogeneic stem cell transplantation. Time point meaning: mouse harvest day 7 after allogeneic transplant. Mouse grafts combined 10^7 T-cell-depleted bone marrow cells with 10^6 splenic CD5+ T cells. Assay used: immunoSEQ multiplex PCR; TCRdb lists only in-frame clones, some missing. This table has some 5,300 clones, roughly 47% appearing once. Sequenced input: skin. The source of these receptors is a female BALB/c mouse given C57BL/6 T cells with graft-versus-host disease after an allogeneic hematopoietic cell transplant.

Turning to this clone: Gene names are mouse gene names. From the germline J gene comes the end of the CDR3, since the read stops 1 residue before it. The gene calls are TRBV26 and TRBJ2-1, with 7 bases matching TRBD1. After removal of 6 bases from V and 3 bases from J, the junction contained 2 bases not matched to a gene. From germline, CDR1 is KGHPV and CDR2 FQNQEV (reference sequence). There are 13 residues in the CDR3. The CDR3 protein is CASRGQIYAEQFF. CDR3 bases read: TGTGCCAGCAGGGGACAGATCTATGCTGAGCAGTTC.

This clone was found a few times. Gene names and germline refer to mouse. The read gets to within 1 residue of the CDR3 end, and the germline J gene fills in the rest. The rearrangement uses TRBV5 and TRBJ2-5; 7 bases are a match to TRBD2. Germline CDR1 reads LGHNA; CDR2 reads YNLKQL (reference sequence). V was pared by 0 bases and J by 4 bases, with 1 base of the junction left unmatched. The CDR3 loop spans 14 amino acids. The part of the CDR3 DNA that was read is TGTGCCAGCAGCCAAGACACTGGGGAAGACACCCAGTAC. Translated, it gives CASSQDTGEDTQY. The entire CDR3 protein is CASSQDTGEDTQYF.

Details on this clone: All gene names here are mouse names. The CDR3 end falls 1 residue outside the read, so it is completed with the germline J gene. The chain carries TRBV26 and TRBJ2-5, with D tentatively TRBD2 (6 bases). With 4 bases removed from V and 3 bases from J, the gap between germline ends came to 8 bases. This CDR3 has 13 amino acids. Germline CDR1 is KGHPV and CDR2 is FQNQEV (reference sequence). The CDR3 loop is CASSQGLQDTQYF. The sequenced part of the CDR3 DNA is TGTGCCAGCAGTCAGGGACTTCAAGACACCCAGTAC. Looking up the rest from reference TRBV26 and TRBJ2-5 gives the full variable domain: NSKVIQTPRYLVKGQGQKAKMRCIPEKGHPVVFWYQQNKNNEFKFLINFQNQEVLQQIDMTEKRFSAECPSNSPCSLEIQSSEAGDSALYLCASSQGLQDTQYFGPGTRLLVL.

This clone was detected only once. Gene labels here are mouse ones. The CDR3 goes on 1 residue after the read ends, and that part is filled in from the germline J gene. The chain employs TRBV26 and TRBJ2-7, with D perhaps TRBD1 (7 bases). CDR3 length: 13 residues. Germline V gives CDR1 KGHPV, CDR2 FQNQEV (reference sequence). V was shortened by 4 bases and J by 3 bases, with 10 bases between the two germline ends. The CDR3 reads CASSQGALYEQYF. The sequenced CDR3 bases are TGTGCCAGCAGTCAGGGGGCCCTCTATGAACAGTAC.

Turning to this clone: Gene names and germline refer to mouse. The sequenced fragment ends 1 residue before the CDR3 boundary, so the rest is inferred from the germline J gene. The chain is built from TRBV12-1 and TRBJ2-3; D unclear. The V end lost 1 base, the J end lost 0 bases, and 7 bases lay between the germline ends. The CDR3 covers 14 residues. Germline CDR1 is SGHSN and CDR2 is HYEKVE. The CDR3 DNA, read in part, is TGTGCCAGCTCTCTTCACCATAGTGCAGAAACGCTGTAT. Protein: CASSLHHSAETLY. The entire CDR3 reads CASSLHHSAETLYF.

In the case of this clone: Gene names follow the mouse nomenclature. The read terminates 1 residue before the CDR3 end, so the remaining end is supplied by the germline J gene. V gene TRBV13-2 combines with J gene TRBJ2-4, with D tentatively TRBD1 or TRBD2 (5 bases each). This CDR3 is built from 14 residues. Germline V gene data show CDR1 as NNHNN and CDR2 as SYGAGS (reference sequence). V lost 3 bases and J 0 bases, leaving 8 bases between the germline ends. The DNA read from the CDR3 is TGTGCCAGCGGTGCCTGGGACAGTCAAAACACCTTGTAC. Translating gives CASGAWDSQNTLY. The complete CDR3 protein is CASGAWDSQNTLYF.

Regarding this clone: Each gene name is a mouse one. The read ends 1 residue shy of where the CDR3 ends; the end is completed using the germline J gene. This chain links TRBV26 with TRBJ1-1; no reliable D call. The germline CDR1 and CDR2 sequences are KGHPV and FQNQEV (reference sequence). The V and J ends lost 0 bases and 4 bases respectively, with 6 bases between them. This CDR3 has 13 amino acids. CDR3 bases read: TGTGCCAGCAGTCTGTCGCCGGGCACAGAAGTCTTC. Its protein is CASSLSPGTEVF. In full, the CDR3 reads CASSLSPGTEVFF.

About this clone itself: Germline and genes: mouse. The CDR3 goes on 1 residue after the read ends, and that part is filled in from the germline J gene. The rearrangement joins TRBV15 to TRBJ2-7, with 11 bases lining up with TRBD1. Germline values: CDR1 SGHND, CDR2 FRSKSL. The CDR3 runs 14 residues. V trimming: 5 bases; J trimming: 9 bases; junction bases outside the gene matches: 9. The CDR3 region is CASSPGTGGRGQYF. The DNA read from the CDR3 is TGTGCCAGCAGTCCCGGGACAGGGGGACGAGGACAGTAC.

This clone was recorded a few times. All gene names here are mouse names. The observed sequence ends 1 residue before the CDR3 terminus, with the missing tail filled in from the germline J gene. The rearrangement links TRBV16 to TRBJ2-1, with 10 bases that match TRBD2. V lost 3 bases and J lost 4; bases outside the gene matches: 3. This CDR3 comprises 15 residues. Germline V lookup: CDR1 SGHSA, CDR2 FRNQAP. CDR3: CASSFLGGRYAEQFF. CDR3 bases read: TGTGCAAGCAGCTTCCTGGGGGGGCGTTATGCTGAGCAGTTC.

As concerns this clone: The gene symbols are mouse symbols. The read gets to within 1 residue of the CDR3 end, and the germline J gene fills in the rest. The V gene is TRBV26, the J gene TRBJ2-4, with 9 bases matching TRBD2. Germline V CDR1 and CDR2: KGHPV, FQNQEV (reference sequence). CDR3 length: 14 residues. J was trimmed by 3 bases and V by 4 bases; bases with no gene match: 2. CDR3 bases read: TGTGCCAGCAGTCGACTGGGGGAACAAAACACCTTGTAC. It yields the protein CASSRLGEQNTLY. The whole CDR3 protein reads CASSRLGEQNTLYF.

Concerning this clone itself: These gene names are mouse names. The read halts 1 residue ahead of the CDR3 end, with the missing end drawn from the germline J gene. V usage is TRBV24 and J usage is TRBJ1-6; 8 nucleotides align to TRBD1. TRBJ1-6 counts as an open reading frame of uncertain function. V was clipped by 8 bases and J by 3 bases; unmatched bases: 6. The CDR3 runs to 15 residues. Per the germline V gene, CDR1 is KGHTA and CDR2 is FRNEEI. CDR3 DNA, as far as it was read: TGTGCCAGCGGTCGGACAGGGAACTATAATTCGCCCCTCTAC. Residues: CASGRTGNYNSPLY. The full CDR3 protein is CASGRTGNYNSPLYF.

This clone was counted a few times. Gene names denote mouse genes. The read finishes 1 residue shy of the CDR3 end, and the germline J gene is used to complete it. The gene calls are TRBV19 and TRBJ1-6, with 8 nucleotides matching TRBD1. TRBJ1-6 falls under the ORF class, with uncertain function. Germline CDR1 reads FNHDT; CDR2 reads SITEND (reference sequence). V trimming: 6 bases; J trimming: 9 bases; junction bases outside the gene matches: 5. The CDR3 contains 13 residues. The CDR3 DNA, read in part, is TGTGCCAGCACCCCAGGGGGCTTTTCGCCCCTCTAC. This sequence encodes CASTPGGFSPLY. The whole CDR3 reads CASTPGGFSPLYF.

Concerning this clone: Gene names follow the mouse nomenclature. The observed sequence ends 1 residue before the CDR3 terminus, with the missing tail filled in from the germline J gene. V gene TRBV23 combines with J gene TRBJ1-5; the table's D call of TRBD1 was not tested on the DNA. Germline CDR1 KGHTA, CDR2 FQNQQP. This CDR3 comprises 12 residues. CDR3 residues: CSSPQRDQAPLF. The covered CDR3 bases are TGCTCCAGCCCTCAGAGGGACCAGGCTCCGCTT.

Comments on this clone: Genes here carry mouse names. The read terminates 1 residue ahead of where the CDR3 ends, so the germline J gene completes it. The V and J genes are TRBV29 and TRBJ1-1; no firm D call. V shed 3 bases and J shed 5 bases, with 10 bases lying between them. The CDR3 is 13 amino acids. The germline CDR1 and CDR2 sequences are MSHET and SYDVDS. CDR3 DNA (partial): TGTGCTAGCAGTTTGACGGCGGCTACAGAAGTCTTC. Residues: CASSLTAATEVF. The whole CDR3 protein reads CASSLTAATEVFF.

By sample fraction, this clone is medium-sized. The gene symbols are mouse symbols. The read falls 1 residue short of the CDR3 end, and the missing part is taken from the germline J gene. The gene calls are TRBV20 and TRBJ1-4, with D uncertain. V shed 3 bases and J shed 0 bases, with 5 bases lying between them. Germline V CDR1 and CDR2: GFQATS, STVNSAI. This CDR3 comprises 13 residues. The CDR3 loop reads CGARQISNERLFF. Incomplete CDR3 DNA: TGTGGTGCTAGACAGATTTCCAACGAAAGATTATTT.

This clone occurred a few times. Any gene name here is a mouse gene name. The missing CDR3 end, 1 residue past where the read stops, is filled in from the germline J gene. The chain recombines TRBV26 with TRBJ2-7, with D possibly TRBD2 on 6 matching bases. CDR1 is KGHPV, CDR2 FQNQEV, per germline (reference sequence). Trimming cost V 4 bases and J 4 bases, with 11 bases left between them. This CDR3 has 13 residues. CDR3 bases read: TGTGCCAGCAGTCCGGGACTTTCTTATGAACAGTAC. This encodes CASSPGLSYEQY. The whole CDR3 reads CASSPGLSYEQYF.

Comments on this clone: Gene and germline names: mouse. The missing CDR3 end, 1 residue past where the read stops, is filled in from the germline J gene. At the DNA level, this CDR3 is encoded by other sequences in the same sample as well. J is TRBJ2-7 and V is TRBV26; 11 bases match TRBD2. The germline gives CDR1 KGHPV, CDR2 FQNQEV (reference sequence). V dropped 6 bases and J dropped 4; count of bases not matched to a gene: 5. The CDR3 extends over 14 amino acids. The chain's CDR3 is CASSLRDWGYEQYF. Incomplete CDR3 DNA: TGTGCCAGCAGCCTCCGGGACTGGGGGTATGAACAGTAC.